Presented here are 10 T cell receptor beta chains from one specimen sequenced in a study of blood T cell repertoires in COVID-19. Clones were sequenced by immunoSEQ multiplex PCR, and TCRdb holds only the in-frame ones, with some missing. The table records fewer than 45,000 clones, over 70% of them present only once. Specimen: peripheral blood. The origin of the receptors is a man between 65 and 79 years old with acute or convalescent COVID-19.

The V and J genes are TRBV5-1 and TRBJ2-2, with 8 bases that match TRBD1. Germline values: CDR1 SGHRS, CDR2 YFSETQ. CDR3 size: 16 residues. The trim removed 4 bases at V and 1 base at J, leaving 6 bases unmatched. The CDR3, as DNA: TGCGCCAGCAGCGGCGCAGGGGGCAGGAACACCGGGGAGCTGTTTTTT. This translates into CASSGAGGRNTGELFF.

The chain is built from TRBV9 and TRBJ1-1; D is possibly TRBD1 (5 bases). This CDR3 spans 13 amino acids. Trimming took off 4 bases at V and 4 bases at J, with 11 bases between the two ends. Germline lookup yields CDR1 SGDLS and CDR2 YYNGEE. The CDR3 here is CASSLDRGTEAFF. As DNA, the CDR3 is TGTGCCAGCAGCCTCGACAGAGGCACTGAAGCTTTCTTT.

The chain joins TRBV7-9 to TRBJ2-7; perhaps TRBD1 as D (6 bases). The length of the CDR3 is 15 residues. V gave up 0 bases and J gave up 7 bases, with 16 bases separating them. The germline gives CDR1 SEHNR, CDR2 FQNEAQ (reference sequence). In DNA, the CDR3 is TGTGCCAGCAGCTTAGCCCCATCCTCGGGGACAGAGCAGTACTTC. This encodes CASSLAPSSGTEQYF.

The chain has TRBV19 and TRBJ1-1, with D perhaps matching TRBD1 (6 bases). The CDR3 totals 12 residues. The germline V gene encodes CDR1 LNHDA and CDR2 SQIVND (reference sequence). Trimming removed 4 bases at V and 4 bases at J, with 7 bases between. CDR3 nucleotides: TGTGCCAGTAGTACAGGGGTCACTGAAGCTTTCTTT. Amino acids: CASSTGVTEAFF. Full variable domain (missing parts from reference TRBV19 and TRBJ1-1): DGGITQSPKYLFRKEGQNVTLSCEQNLNHDAMYWYRQDPGQGLRLIYYSQIVNDFQKGDIAEGYSVSREKKESFPLTVTSAQKNPTAFYLCASSTGVTEAFFGQGTRLTVV.

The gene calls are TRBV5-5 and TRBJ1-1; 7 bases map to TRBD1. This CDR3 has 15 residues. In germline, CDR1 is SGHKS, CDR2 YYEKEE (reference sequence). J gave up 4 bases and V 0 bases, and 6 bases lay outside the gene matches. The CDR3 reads CASSLGGAGGTEAFF. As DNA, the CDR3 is TGTGCCAGCAGCTTGGGAGGGGCAGGGGGCACTGAAGCTTTCTTT.

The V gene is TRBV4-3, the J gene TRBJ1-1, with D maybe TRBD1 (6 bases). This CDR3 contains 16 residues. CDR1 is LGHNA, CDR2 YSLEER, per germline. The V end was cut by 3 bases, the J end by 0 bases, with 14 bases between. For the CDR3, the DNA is TGCGCCAGCAGCCAGTTCACAGGGTTTTTGAACACTGAAGCTTTCTTT. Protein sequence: CASSQFTGFLNTEAFF.

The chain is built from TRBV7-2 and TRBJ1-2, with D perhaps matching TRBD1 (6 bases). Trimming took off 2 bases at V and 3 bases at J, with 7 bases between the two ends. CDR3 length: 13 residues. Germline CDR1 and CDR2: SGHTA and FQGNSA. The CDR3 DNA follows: TGTGCCAGCAGCTTATCAGGGGACTATGGCTACACCTTC. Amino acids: CASSLSGDYGYTF.

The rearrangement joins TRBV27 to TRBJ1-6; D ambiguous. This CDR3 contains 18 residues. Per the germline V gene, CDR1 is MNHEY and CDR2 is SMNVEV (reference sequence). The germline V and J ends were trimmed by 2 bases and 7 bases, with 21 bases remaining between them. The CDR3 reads CASSLTRPSPGGNSPLHF. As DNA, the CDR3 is TGTGCCAGCAGTTTAACTCGTCCGTCGCCGGGAGGAAATTCACCCCTCCACTTT.

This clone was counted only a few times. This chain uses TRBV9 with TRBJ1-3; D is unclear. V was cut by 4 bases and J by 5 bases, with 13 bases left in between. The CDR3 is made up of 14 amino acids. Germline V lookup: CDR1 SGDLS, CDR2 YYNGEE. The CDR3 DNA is TGTGCCAGCAGCTCGGGAGATACTAGAAACACCATATATTTT. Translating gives CASSSGDTRNTIYF.

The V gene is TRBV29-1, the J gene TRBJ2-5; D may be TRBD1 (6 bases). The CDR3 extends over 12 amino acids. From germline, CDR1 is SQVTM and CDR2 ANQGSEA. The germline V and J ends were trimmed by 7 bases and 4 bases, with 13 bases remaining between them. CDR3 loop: CSGTQGPETQYF. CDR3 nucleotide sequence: TGCAGCGGGACACAGGGACCAGAGACCCAGTACTTC.